The clone carrying this T cell receptor (beta chain) has a count of ten or more. The entry originates in a study of regulatory T cells in long-lasting Graves disease. Through Arm-PCR of CDR3 regions and iRepertoire HTBI primers, TCR beta libraries were built. TCRdb itself ran the multiplex PCR reads through MiXCR, one entry per CDR3 protein. Among around 460,000 distinct CDR3 sequences, approximately 23% were seen once, and the ten largest hold around 13%. The time point here: persistent/refractory GD, antithyroid drugs over 5 years with positive TRAb. PBMC RNA was the source of the TCR library. Approximately 9.6-milliliter peripheral blood samples went into EDTA tubes. V lost 1 base to trimming and J lost 3 bases, with 9 bases between them. This CDR3 is 13 amino acids long. The V gene's germline CDR1 is DFQATT and CDR2 SNEGSKA (reference sequence).

Sequenced here: peripheral blood mononuclear cells (PBMCs), sampled when the disease was refractory, from a patient treated with antithyroid drugs. The genes are TRBV20-1 and TRBJ2-5; D not resolved. The TCR sequence derives from a female donor with Graves disease. This chain's CDR3 is CSARVDHEETQYF. The CDR3 DNA reads TGCAGTGCTAGAGTGGACCATGAAGAGACCCAGTACTTC.